This is a list of T cell receptor beta chains from one sample in a study of control samples from healthy donors and cancer patients. Profiling relied on immunoSEQ multiplex PCR, and the TCRdb table lists in-frame clones only, not all of them. The sample has about 140,000 clones, over 85% seen once. The specimen sequenced was blood. The source is a man aged 30 to 45 in good health. Both conserved end residues are part of each CDR3. The order of the fields is J gene, clone size, V gene, D gene, CDR3 DNA, CDR3 protein. The D gene is left open where the match is weak. Clone size is stated in some rows and not others, as once, few, many or a class when expanded.

>TRBJ1-3|NA|TRBV6-5|TRBD1
TGTGCCAGCAGACCGGGACAGGGAAACACCATATATTTT
CASRPGQGNTIYF
>TRBJ1-3|NA|TRBV11-2|NA
TGTGCCAGTACCTTACTTATTGGAAACACCATATATTTT
CASTLLIGNTIYF
>TRBJ2-7|NA|TRBV7-2|TRBD1
TGTGCCAGCAGCTTAGCATCGACAGGGACCTACGAGCAGTACTTC
CASSLASTGTYEQYF
>TRBJ2-2|NA|TRBV6-5|NA
TGTGCCAGCAGCCTCCCGGACCCCGGGGAGCTGTTTTTT
CASSLPDPGELFF
>TRBJ2-1|NA|TRBV3-1/TRBV3-2|TRBD2
TGTGCCAGCAGACCCGGGACTAGGGCTGAGCAGTTCTTC
CASRPGTRAEQFF
>TRBJ2-1|NA|TRBV3-1/TRBV3-2|NA
TGTGCCAGCAGCCAAGCCCCCCCCGGGCGGGCGACCTACAATGAGCAGTTCTTC
CASSQAPPGRATYNEQFF
>TRBJ2-1|NA|TRBV4-3|NA
TGCGCCAGCAGCCAAGATCCGGGGGAAGAGCAGTTCTTC
CASSQDPGEEQFF
>TRBJ2-3|NA|TRBV5-1|TRBD2
TGCGCCAGCAGCTTGGCCAGGGCGGGAGGGCTGACAGATACGCAGTATTTT
CASSLARAGGLTDTQYF
>TRBJ1-3|NA|TRBV3-1/TRBV3-2|TRBD1
TGTGCCAGCAGCCACCACGGACAGGGTACGAGAAACACCATATATTTT
CASSHHGQGTRNTIYF
>TRBJ1-2|NA|TRBV7-2|NA
TGTGCCAGCAGCTTAGGTGACAGGATTACGTATGGCTACACCTTC
CASSLGDRITYGYTF
>TRBJ1-1|NA|TRBV20-1|NA
TGCAGTGCTAGTCCCGTCGCCCACCGGGACACTGAAGCTTTCTTT
CSASPVAHRDTEAFF
>TRBJ2-1|few|TRBV6-6|NA
TGTGCCAGCGGTGTGCGGGAATACTACAATGAGCAGTTCTTC
CASGVREYYNEQFF
>TRBJ2-6|few|TRBV6-1|NA
TGTGCCAGCAGTGAAGACAGCTCTGGGGCCAACGTCCTGACTTTC
CASSEDSSGANVLTF
>TRBJ2-1|NA|TRBV7-2|NA
TGTGCCAGCCTCACGGGACGTAAAGACAATGCGCAGTTCTTC
CASLTGRKDNAQFF
>TRBJ1-1|NA|TRBV7-9|TRBD1
TGTGCCAGCAGCTTTCCCCACGGGGTTGGACAGGGGGCTAGCACTGAAGCTTTCTTT
CASSFPHGVGQGASTEAFF
>TRBJ2-5|NA|TRBV11-2|NA
TGTGCCAGCAGCCGCGACGGGACACGGCAAGAGACCCAGTACTTC
CASSRDGTRQETQYF
>TRBJ2-1|NA|TRBV29-1|NA
TGCAGCGTTGAAAGGTTGAGCGATGAGCAGTTCTTC
CSVERLSDEQFF
>TRBJ2-2|NA|TRBV19|TRBD2
TGTGCCAGTAGGATAAAATCAGCGGGAGGAGGCACCGGGGAGCGGTTTTTT
CASRIKSAGGGTGERFF
>TRBJ2-1|NA|TRBV3-1/TRBV3-2|NA
TGTGCCAGCAGCCCCCCGGGACTTTTCTCCTACAATGAGCAGTTCTTC
CASSPPGLFSYNEQFF